This record concerns one TCR beta chain sequence. The antigen is not known. One end of the junction fails to match germline, which may point to a read error. Produced via immunoSEQ multiplex PCR; TCRdb's table is partial and in-frame only. The sample yields over 15,000 clones, around 97% seen once. The data belong to a study of monozygotic twins with cystic fibrosis. Findings of the study overall: Low clonality (median around 0.0095) suggested a mostly naive repertoire. Nucleotide-identical clonotype sharing was significantly higher within monozygotic CF twin pairs than between unrelated CF individuals.

The length of the CDR3 is 11 residues. CDR1 and CDR2 (germline): ENHRY, SYGVKD. The chain recombines TRBV10-3 with TRBJ2-3, with 7 bases lining up with TRBD2. Source material: blood. The sequence was collected from a woman in her twenties or thirties with cystic fibrosis. CDR3 in DNA: TGCGCCGGGGGGACCACAGATACGCAGTATTTT. This sequence encodes CAGGTTDTQYF.